The 24 T cell receptor beta chains listed next were all sequenced from one sample in a study of identifying expanded T cells in peripheral blood. Measured with immunoSEQ multiplex PCR; TCRdb has only the in-frame clones, and not every one. The table lists some 78,000 clones, about 88% of them singletons. The material sequenced was blood. The receptors come from a person between 18 and 75 years old in good health.

The rearrangement joins TRBV7-2 to TRBJ2-5; 8 bases map to TRBD2. Germline CDR1 and CDR2: SGHTA and FQGNSA. This CDR3 is 16 amino acids long. V gave up 0 bases and J gave up 8 bases; unmatched junction bases: 11. The CDR3 protein is CASSLASLAVGGTQYF. The CDR3 DNA follows: TGTGCCAGCAGCTTAGCTTCACTAGCGGTGGGGGGAACCCAGTACTTC.

V usage is TRBV29-1 and J usage is TRBJ1-1; no clear D gene. Germline assignment: CDR1 SQVTM and CDR2 ANQGSEA. Trimming removed 5 bases from V and 4 bases from J, with 8 bases in between. The CDR3 is made up of 11 amino acids. The CDR3 loop is CSVRAGTEAFF. The CDR3 bases are TGCAGCGTTAGGGCGGGCACTGAAGCTTTCTTT.

The chain uses TRBV2 and TRBJ1-2; D gene ambiguous. The CDR3 sequence is 13 residues long. Trimming shortened V by 7 bases and J by 0 bases, and 9 bases separated the two germline ends. The germline gives CDR1 SNHLY, CDR2 FYNNEI. The DNA of the CDR3 is TGTGCCAGCACTCGAGACTCTAACTATGGCTACACCTTC. The encoded protein is CASTRDSNYGYTF.

The rearrangement joins TRBV5-6 to TRBJ1-5, with D unclear. Trimming took 2 bases from V and 7 from J, leaving 7 bases between them. There are 12 residues in the CDR3. CDR1 is SGHDT, CDR2 YYEEEE, per germline. This CDR3 reads CASSFGEQPQHF. CDR3 DNA sequence: TGTGCCAGCAGCTTTGGGGAACAGCCCCAGCATTTT.

The chain is built from TRBV28 and TRBJ1-3; TRBD1 matches at 7 bases. The V segment lost 4 bases and the J segment 4 bases; nucleotides outside the gene matches: 7. The CDR3 spans 15 residues. Germline CDR1 is MDHEN and CDR2 is SYDVKM. The CDR3 nucleotides are TGTGCCAGCAGTTCCCGGACAGGACTAGGAAACACCATATATTTT. This encodes CASSSRTGLGNTIYF. Combining the CDR3 with reference TRBV28 and TRBJ1-3 gives the whole variable domain DVKVTQSSRYLVKRTGEKVFLECVQDMDHENMFWYRQDPGLGLRLIYFSYDVKMKEKGDIPEGYSVSREKKERFSLILESASTNQTSMYLCASSSRTGLGNTIYFGEGSWLTVV.

Only one count was recorded for this clone. The chain uses TRBV6-1 and TRBJ1-2; D is undetermined. This CDR3 contains 15 residues. Trimming pared 3 bases from V and 0 bases from J, leaving 11 bases between. In germline, CDR1 is MNHNS, CDR2 SASEGT. CDR3 residues: CASSEFRAPNYGYTF. DNA of the CDR3: TGTGCCAGCAGTGAGTTCCGGGCGCCTAACTATGGCTACACCTTC.

The chain combines TRBV7-2 with TRBJ1-2, with 10 positions matching TRBD1. The CDR3 spans 16 residues. V gave up 5 bases and J gave up 5 bases; unmatched junction bases: 11. Germline CDR1 SGHTA, CDR2 FQGNSA. Here the CDR3 reads CASSPGTGEGEYGYTF. As DNA, the CDR3 is TGTGCCAGCAGCCCCGGGACAGGGGAGGGTGAATATGGCTACACCTTC.

The chain uses TRBV11-2 and TRBJ1-1; perhaps TRBD1 as D (6 bases). The ends were cut back, 1 base at V and 6 bases at J, with 15 bases in the middle. The CDR3 spans 15 residues. The germline CDR1 and CDR2 sequences are SGHAT and FQNNGV. CDR3 sequence reads: CASSLVGTPGPEAFF. For the CDR3, the DNA is TGTGCCAGCAGCTTAGTTGGGACACCCGGACCTGAAGCTTTCTTT.

V gene TRBV15 combines with J gene TRBJ1-4, with D perhaps TRBD1 (5 bases). Trimming took 7 bases from V and 7 from J, leaving 19 bases between them. Germline V gives CDR1 LNHNV, CDR2 YYDKDF (reference sequence). The CDR3 extends over 15 amino acids. DNA for the CDR3: TGTGCCACCATCCAGGACAAAAAACCGGGTGAAAAACTGTTTTTT. Its protein product is CATIQDKKPGEKLFF.

CDR3 DNA sequence: TGTGCCAGCAGTTTATCGGGCAGGGGGACCGAGCAGTACTTC. Translating gives CASSLSGRGTEQYF. The V call is TRBV27, the J call TRBJ2-7; 7 nucleotides match TRBD1. V lost 0 bases to trimming and J lost 6 bases; unmatched junction nucleotides: 5. This CDR3 is built from 14 residues. The germline V gene has CDR1 MNHEY and CDR2 SMNVEV (reference sequence).

V and J are TRBV5-1 and TRBJ2-2; unclear D gene. This CDR3 has 15 residues. CDR1 and CDR2 from the germline V gene are SGHRS and YFSETQ. Trimming removed 4 bases from V and 5 bases from J, with 15 bases in between. The CDR3 coding sequence is TGCGCCAGCAGCGAGCGTCGGGCACGGACCGGGGAGCTGTTTTTT. Amino acids: CASSERRARTGELFF.

The chain joins TRBV7-9 to TRBJ2-7, with 9 bases matching TRBD1. This CDR3 has 11 amino acids. Germline lookup yields CDR1 SEHNR and CDR2 FQNEAQ (reference sequence). V trimming: 5 bases; J trimming: 13 bases; junction bases outside the gene matches: 6. CDR3 residues: CASSQGQGHYF. The CDR3, as DNA: TGTGCCAGCAGCCAGGGACAGGGACACTACTTC.

The V and J genes are TRBV10-2 and TRBJ1-2; no reliable D call. The CDR3 is 14 amino acids. Germline loops: CDR1 WSHSY, CDR2 SAAADI. V lost 3 bases and J lost 5, with 13 bases in between. CDR3 in DNA: TGCGCCAGCAGTGATATCGGGCAGCTGTATGGCTACACCTTC. Translating it yields CASSDIGQLYGYTF.

This chain uses TRBV10-3 with TRBJ2-2; 7 positions agree with TRBD1. This CDR3 has 16 residues. The germline gives CDR1 ENHRY, CDR2 SYGVKD. J lost 6 bases, V lost 5 bases, and 12 bases had no gene match. This CDR3 reads CAISTHGTAVPGELFF. CDR3 nucleotides: TGTGCCATCAGTACTCATGGGACAGCCGTCCCCGGGGAGCTGTTTTTT.

The genes are TRBV25-1 and TRBJ2-7, with TRBD1 identical over 9 bases. V gave up 9 bases and J gave up 2 bases; unmatched junction bases: 5. The V gene's germline CDR1 is MGHDK and CDR2 SYGVNS. This CDR3 contains 13 residues. The CDR3 is CASRDRVTYEQYF. In nucleotides, the CDR3 is TGTGCCAGTAGGGACAGGGTAACCTACGAGCAGTACTTC.

The rearrangement links TRBV14 to TRBJ2-3; D possibly corresponds to TRBD2 (6 bases). Per germline, CDR1 SGHDN and CDR2 FVKESK. This CDR3 comprises 12 residues. Trimming removed 8 bases from V and 3 bases from J, with 9 bases in between. The CDR3 sequence: CASGGWTDTQYF. In DNA, the CDR3 is TGTGCCAGCGGGGGGTGGACAGATACGCAGTATTTT.

The chain employs TRBV4-1 and TRBJ1-2; 9 bases align to TRBD1. Per the germline V gene, CDR1 is MGHRA and CDR2 is YSYEKL. The CDR3 is made up of 16 amino acids. The V and J ends lost 3 bases and 4 bases, in that order; junction bases with no gene match: 9. The CDR3 is CASSQARGQGFYGYTF. Written as DNA, the CDR3 is TGCGCCAGCAGCCAGGCTCGGGGACAGGGTTTCTATGGCTACACCTTC.

J is TRBJ2-7 and V is TRBV7-8; D remains ambiguous. V was pared by 7 bases and J by 3 bases, with 7 bases between. The CDR3 is 11 amino acids. Germline V CDR1 and CDR2: SGHVS, FQNEAQ. CDR3 loop: CASTNHYEQYF. DNA of the CDR3: TGTGCCAGCACCAACCACTACGAGCAGTACTTC.

This rearrangement joins TRBV11-2 to TRBJ2-3; D perhaps matches TRBD1 (6 bases). The length of the CDR3 is 13 residues. Trimming took off 5 bases at V and 10 bases at J, with 16 bases between the two ends. Germline CDR1 SGHAT, CDR2 FQNNGV. For the CDR3, the DNA is TGTGCCAGCAGCCTGGGGGCAGGGAGAGCGCAGTATTTT. It yields the protein CASSLGAGRAQYF.

J is TRBJ2-3 and V is TRBV7-9; no clear D gene. V was shortened by 3 bases and J by 0 bases, with 10 bases between the two germline ends. Per the germline V gene, CDR1 is SEHNR and CDR2 is FQNEAQ (reference sequence). This CDR3 contains 15 residues. The CDR3 coding sequence is TGTGCCAGCAGCTTCCCCCGAGCTAGCACAGATACGCAGTATTTT. Residues: CASSFPRASTDTQYF.

The CDR3 DNA is TGTGCCAGCAGCACGGATCTAGCGGGGGGTCGGTATGAGCAGTTCTTC. It translates to CASSTDLAGGRYEQFF. This chain uses TRBV7-2 with TRBJ2-1; 11 bases line up with TRBD2. This CDR3 has 16 amino acids. V trimming: 5 bases; J trimming: 8 bases; junction bases outside the gene matches: 11. Germline values: CDR1 SGHTA, CDR2 FQGNSA.

This sequence joins TRBV10-2 and TRBJ1-2, with 7 bases lining up with TRBD1. Germline CDR1 is WSHSY and CDR2 is SAAADI. The CDR3 consists of 14 residues. Unmatched junction bases numbered 7, after V lost 5 bases and J lost 4 bases. CDR3 region: CASSSDRASYGYTF. In nucleotides, the CDR3 is TGCGCCAGCAGTTCTGACAGGGCGAGCTATGGCTACACCTTC.

This clone was seen once. The chain is built from TRBV27 and TRBJ1-6; no firm D call. Germline V gives CDR1 MNHEY, CDR2 SMNVEV (reference sequence). The CDR3 has 14 residues. Trimming removed 3 bases from V and 8 bases from J, with 11 bases in between. This chain's CDR3 is CASSFVTMDSPLHF. CDR3 bases: TGTGCCAGCAGTTTCGTGACCATGGATTCACCCCTCCACTTT.

The CDR3 loop is CASSQGTGLALYEQYF. CDR3 bases: TGTGCCAGCAGCCAAGGTACCGGACTAGCATTGTACGAGCAGTACTTC. The chain joins TRBV5-4 to TRBJ2-7; TRBD2 matches at 8 bases. This CDR3 has 16 amino acids. Trimming cost V 4 bases and J 4 bases; bases outside gene matches: 13. Germline V CDR1 and CDR2: SGHNT, YYREEE (reference sequence).